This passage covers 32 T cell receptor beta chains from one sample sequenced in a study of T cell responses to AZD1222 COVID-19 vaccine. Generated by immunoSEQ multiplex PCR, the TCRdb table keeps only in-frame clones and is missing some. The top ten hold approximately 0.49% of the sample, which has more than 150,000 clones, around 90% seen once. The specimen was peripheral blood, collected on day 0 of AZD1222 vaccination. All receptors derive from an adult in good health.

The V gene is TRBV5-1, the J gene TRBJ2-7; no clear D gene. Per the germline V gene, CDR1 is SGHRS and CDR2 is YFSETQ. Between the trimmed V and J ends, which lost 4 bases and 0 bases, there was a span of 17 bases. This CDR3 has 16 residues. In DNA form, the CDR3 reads TGCGCCAGCAGCCTGTTTAGTCGATCCTTCTCCTACGAGCAGTACTTC. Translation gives CASSLFSRSFSYEQYF. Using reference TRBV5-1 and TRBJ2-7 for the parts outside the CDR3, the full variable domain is KAGVTQTPRYLIKTRGQQVTLSCSPISGHRSVSWYQQTPGQGLQFLFEYFSETQRNKGNFPGRFSGRQFSNSRSEMNVSTLELGDSALYLCASSLFSRSFSYEQYFGPGTRLTVT.

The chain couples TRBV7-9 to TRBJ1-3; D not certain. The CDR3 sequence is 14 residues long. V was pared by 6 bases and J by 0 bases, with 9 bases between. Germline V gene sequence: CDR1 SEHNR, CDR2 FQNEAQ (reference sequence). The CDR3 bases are TGTGCCAGCAGTAGGCGGATCTCTGGAAACACCATATATTTT. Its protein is CASSRRISGNTIYF.

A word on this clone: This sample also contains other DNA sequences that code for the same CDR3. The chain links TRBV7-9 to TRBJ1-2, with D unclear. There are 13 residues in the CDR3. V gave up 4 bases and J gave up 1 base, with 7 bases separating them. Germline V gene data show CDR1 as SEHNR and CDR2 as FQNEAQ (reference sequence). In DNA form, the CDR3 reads TGTGCCAGCAGCTCCGGCATTAACTATGGCTACACCTTC. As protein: CASSSGINYGYTF.

DNA for the CDR3: TGTGCCAGCCTGGCTAGCGGAACAGATACGCAGTATTTT. Its translation is CASLASGTDTQYF. V and J are TRBV11-2 and TRBJ2-3; 7 bases are shared with TRBD2. The length of the CDR3 is 13 residues. Germline lookup yields CDR1 SGHAT and CDR2 FQNNGV. Trimming cost V 8 bases and J 3 bases; bases outside gene matches: 5.

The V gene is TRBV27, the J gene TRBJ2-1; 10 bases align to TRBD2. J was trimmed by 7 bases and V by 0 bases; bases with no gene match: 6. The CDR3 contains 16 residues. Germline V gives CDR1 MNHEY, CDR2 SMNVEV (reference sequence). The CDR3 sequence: CASSLSSGGVGNEQFF. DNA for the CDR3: TGTGCCAGCAGTTTATCGAGCGGGGGGGTCGGGAATGAGCAGTTCTTC.

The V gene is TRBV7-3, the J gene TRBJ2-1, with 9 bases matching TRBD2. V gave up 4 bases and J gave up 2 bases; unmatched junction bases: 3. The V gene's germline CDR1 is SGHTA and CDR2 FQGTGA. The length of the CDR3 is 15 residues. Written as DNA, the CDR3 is TGTGCCAGCAGCTCTAGCGGGAACGCCTACAATGAGCAGTTCTTC. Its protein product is CASSSSGNAYNEQFF.

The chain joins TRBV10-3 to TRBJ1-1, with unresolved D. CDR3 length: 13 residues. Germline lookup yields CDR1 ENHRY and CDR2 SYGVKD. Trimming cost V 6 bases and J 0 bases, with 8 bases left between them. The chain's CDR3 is CAISRAVNTEAFF. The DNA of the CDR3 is TGTGCCATCAGCCGTGCGGTGAACACTGAAGCTTTCTTT.

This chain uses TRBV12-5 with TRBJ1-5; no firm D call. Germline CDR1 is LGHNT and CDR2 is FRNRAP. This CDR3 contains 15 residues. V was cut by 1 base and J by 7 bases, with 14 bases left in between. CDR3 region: CASGLERFLGQPQHF. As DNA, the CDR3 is TGTGCTAGTGGTTTGGAACGATTCCTGGGCCAGCCCCAGCATTTT.

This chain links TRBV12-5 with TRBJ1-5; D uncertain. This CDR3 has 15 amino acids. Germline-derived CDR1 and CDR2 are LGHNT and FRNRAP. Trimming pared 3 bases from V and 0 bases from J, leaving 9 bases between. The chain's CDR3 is CASGFRPTSNQPQHF. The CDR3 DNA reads TGTGCTAGTGGTTTCCGACCGACTAGCAATCAGCCCCAGCATTTT. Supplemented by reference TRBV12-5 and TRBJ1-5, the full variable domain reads DARVTQTPRHKVTEMGQEVTMRCQPILGHNTVFWYRQTMMQGLELLAYFRNRAPLDDSGMPKDRFSAEMPDATLATLKIQPSEPRDSAVYFCASGFRPTSNQPQHFGDGTRLSIL.

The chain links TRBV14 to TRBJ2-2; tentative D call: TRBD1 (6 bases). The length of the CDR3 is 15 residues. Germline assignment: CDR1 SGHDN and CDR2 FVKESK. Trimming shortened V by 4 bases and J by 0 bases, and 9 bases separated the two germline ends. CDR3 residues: CASSRDTSNTGELFF. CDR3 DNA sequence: TGTGCCAGCAGCCGGGACACCTCGAACACCGGGGAGCTGTTTTTT.

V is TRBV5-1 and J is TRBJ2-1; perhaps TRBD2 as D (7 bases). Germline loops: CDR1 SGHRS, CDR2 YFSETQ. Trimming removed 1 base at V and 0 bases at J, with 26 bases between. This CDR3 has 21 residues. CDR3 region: CASSLWGTGRGPLSSYNEQFF. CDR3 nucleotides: TGCGCCAGCAGCTTGTGGGGGACTGGGCGGGGGCCCCTCAGCTCCTACAATGAGCAGTTCTTC.

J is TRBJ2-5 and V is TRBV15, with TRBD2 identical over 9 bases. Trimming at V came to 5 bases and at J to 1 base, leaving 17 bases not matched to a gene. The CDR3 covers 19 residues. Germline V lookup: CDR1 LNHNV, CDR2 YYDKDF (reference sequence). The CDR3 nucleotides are TGTGCCACCAGCGAGAGATCGGGACTAGCCCTAATAGGCCAAGAGACCCAGTACTTC. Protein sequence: CATSERSGLALIGQETQYF.

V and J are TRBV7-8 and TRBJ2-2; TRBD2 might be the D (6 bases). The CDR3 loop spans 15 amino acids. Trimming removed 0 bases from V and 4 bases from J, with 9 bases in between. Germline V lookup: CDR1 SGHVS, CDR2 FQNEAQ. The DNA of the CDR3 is TGTGCCAGCAGCTTAGCCAGGGACTTCACCGGGGAGCTGTTTTTT. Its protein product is CASSLARDFTGELFF.

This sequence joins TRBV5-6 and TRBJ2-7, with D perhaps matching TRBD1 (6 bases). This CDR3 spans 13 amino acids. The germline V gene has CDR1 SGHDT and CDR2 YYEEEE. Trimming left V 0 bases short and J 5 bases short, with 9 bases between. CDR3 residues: CASSLGRGNEQYF. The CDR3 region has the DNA TGTGCCAGCAGCTTGGGCAGGGGAAACGAGCAGTACTTC.

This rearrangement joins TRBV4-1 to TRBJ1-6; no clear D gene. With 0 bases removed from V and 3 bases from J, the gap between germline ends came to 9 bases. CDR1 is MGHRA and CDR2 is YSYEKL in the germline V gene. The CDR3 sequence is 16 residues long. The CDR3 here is CASSQESGNYNSPLHF. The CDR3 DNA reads TGCGCCAGCAGCCAAGAATCGGGGAACTATAATTCACCCCTCCACTTT.

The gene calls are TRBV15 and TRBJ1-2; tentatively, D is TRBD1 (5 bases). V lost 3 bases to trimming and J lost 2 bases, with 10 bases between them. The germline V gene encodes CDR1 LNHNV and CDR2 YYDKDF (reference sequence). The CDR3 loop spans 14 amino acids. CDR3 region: CATSSRDLNYGYTF. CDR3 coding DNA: TGTGCCACCAGCAGCCGGGACCTAAACTATGGCTACACCTTC.

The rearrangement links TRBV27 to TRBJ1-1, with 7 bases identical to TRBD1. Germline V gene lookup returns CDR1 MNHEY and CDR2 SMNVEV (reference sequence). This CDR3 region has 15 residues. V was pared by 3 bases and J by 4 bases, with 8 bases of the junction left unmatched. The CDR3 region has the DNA TGTGCCAGCAGTTTCCTCGGACAGGCGAGCACTGAAGCTTTCTTT. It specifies CASSFLGQASTEAFF.

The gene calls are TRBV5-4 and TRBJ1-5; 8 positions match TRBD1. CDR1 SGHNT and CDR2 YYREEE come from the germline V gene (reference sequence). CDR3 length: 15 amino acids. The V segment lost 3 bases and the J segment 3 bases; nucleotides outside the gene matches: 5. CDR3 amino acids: CASSSDRGSNQPQHF. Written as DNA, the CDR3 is TGTGCCAGCAGCTCCGACAGGGGTTCCAATCAGCCCCAGCATTTT.

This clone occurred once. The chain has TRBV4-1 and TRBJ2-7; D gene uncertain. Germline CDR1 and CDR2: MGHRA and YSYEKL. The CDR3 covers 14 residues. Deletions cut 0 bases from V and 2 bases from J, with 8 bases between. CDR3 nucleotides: TGCGCCAGCAGCCAAGATCTCCAGCCCTACGAGCAGTACTTC. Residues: CASSQDLQPYEQYF.

Here the CDR3 DNA reads TGCGCCAGCAGCTTGAGGGCAGGGTTGAACACCGGGGAGCTGTTTTTT. Protein sequence: CASSLRAGLNTGELFF. The chain employs TRBV5-1 and TRBJ2-2; perhaps TRBD1 as D (5 bases). V lost 1 base and J 1 base, leaving 11 bases between the germline ends. Germline CDR1 is SGHRS and CDR2 is YFSETQ. This CDR3 is built from 16 residues. The whole variable domain, remainder taken from reference TRBV5-1 and TRBJ2-2, is KAGVTQTPRYLIKTRGQQVTLSCSPISGHRSVSWYQQTPGQGLQFLFEYFSETQRNKGNFPGRFSGRQFSNSRSEMNVSTLELGDSALYLCASSLRAGLNTGELFFGEGSRLTVL.

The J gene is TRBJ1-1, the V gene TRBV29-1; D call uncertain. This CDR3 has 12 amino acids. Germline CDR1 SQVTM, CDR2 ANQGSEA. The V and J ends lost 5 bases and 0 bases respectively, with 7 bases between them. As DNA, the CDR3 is TGCAGCGTTACTTCAATGAACACTGAAGCTTTCTTT. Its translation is CSVTSMNTEAFF.

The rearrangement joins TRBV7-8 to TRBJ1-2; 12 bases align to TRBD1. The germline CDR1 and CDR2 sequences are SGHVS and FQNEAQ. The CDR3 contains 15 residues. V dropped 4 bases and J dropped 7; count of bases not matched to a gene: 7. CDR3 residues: CASSSQGQGASGYTF. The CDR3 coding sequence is TGTGCCAGCAGCTCACAGGGACAGGGGGCAAGTGGCTACACCTTC. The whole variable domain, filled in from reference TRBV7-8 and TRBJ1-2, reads GAGVSQSPRYKVAKRGQDVALRCDPISGHVSLFWYQQALGQGPEFLTYFQNEAQLDKSGLPSDRFFAERPEGSVSTLKIQRTQQEDSAVYLCASSSQGQGASGYTFGSGTRLTVV.

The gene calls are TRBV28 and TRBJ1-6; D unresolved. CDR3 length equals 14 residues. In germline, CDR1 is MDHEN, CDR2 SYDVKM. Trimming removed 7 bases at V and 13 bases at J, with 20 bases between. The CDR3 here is CASIRALSIHPLHF. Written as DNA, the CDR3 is TGTGCCAGCATAAGGGCCTTATCAATTCACCCCCTCCACTTT.

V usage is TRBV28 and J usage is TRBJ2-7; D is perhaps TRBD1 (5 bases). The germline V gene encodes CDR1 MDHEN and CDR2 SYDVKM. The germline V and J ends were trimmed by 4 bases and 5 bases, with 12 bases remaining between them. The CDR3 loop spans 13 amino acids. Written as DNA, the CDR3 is TGTGCCAGCAGTTCTCAGGGTAGGGACGAGCAGTACTTC. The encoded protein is CASSSQGRDEQYF.

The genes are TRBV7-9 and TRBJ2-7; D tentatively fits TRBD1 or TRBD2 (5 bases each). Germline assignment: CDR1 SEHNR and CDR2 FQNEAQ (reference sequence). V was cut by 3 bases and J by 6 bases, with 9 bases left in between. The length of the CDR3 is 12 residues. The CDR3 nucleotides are TGTGCCAGCAGCTTTGAGGGGCTCGAGCAGTACTTC. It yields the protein CASSFEGLEQYF.

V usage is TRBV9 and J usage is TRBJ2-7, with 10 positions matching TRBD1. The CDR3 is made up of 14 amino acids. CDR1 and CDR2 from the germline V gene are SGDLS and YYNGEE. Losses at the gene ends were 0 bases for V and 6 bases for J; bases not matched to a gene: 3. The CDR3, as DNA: TGTGCCAGCAGCGTAGTAGGGACAGGGGTCGAGCAGTACTTC. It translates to CASSVVGTGVEQYF.

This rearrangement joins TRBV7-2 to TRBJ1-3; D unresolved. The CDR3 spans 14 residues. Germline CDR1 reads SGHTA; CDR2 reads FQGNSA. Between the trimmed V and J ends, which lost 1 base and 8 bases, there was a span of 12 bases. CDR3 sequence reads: CASSLVPDGDTIYF. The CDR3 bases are TGTGCCAGCAGCTTAGTGCCTGATGGGGACACCATATATTTT.

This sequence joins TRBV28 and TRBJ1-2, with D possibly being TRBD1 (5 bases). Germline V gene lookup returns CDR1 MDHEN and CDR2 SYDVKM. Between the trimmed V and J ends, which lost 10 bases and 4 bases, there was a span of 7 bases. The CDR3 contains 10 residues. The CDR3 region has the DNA TGTGCCACGGGGGGCTATGGCTACACCTTC. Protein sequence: CATGGYGYTF.

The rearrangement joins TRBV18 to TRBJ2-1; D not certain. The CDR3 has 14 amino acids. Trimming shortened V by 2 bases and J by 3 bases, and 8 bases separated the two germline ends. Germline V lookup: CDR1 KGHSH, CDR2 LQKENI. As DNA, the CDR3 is TGTGCCAGCTCACCAGGAGCGCACTACAATGAGCAGTTCTTC. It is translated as CASSPGAHYNEQFF.

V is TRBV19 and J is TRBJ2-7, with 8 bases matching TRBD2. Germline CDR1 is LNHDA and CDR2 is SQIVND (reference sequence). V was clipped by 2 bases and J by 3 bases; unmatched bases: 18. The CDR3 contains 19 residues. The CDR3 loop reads CASSIRTGTSALEDYEQYF. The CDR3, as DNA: TGTGCCAGTAGTATACGGACCGGGACTAGTGCATTAGAAGACTACGAGCAGTACTTC.

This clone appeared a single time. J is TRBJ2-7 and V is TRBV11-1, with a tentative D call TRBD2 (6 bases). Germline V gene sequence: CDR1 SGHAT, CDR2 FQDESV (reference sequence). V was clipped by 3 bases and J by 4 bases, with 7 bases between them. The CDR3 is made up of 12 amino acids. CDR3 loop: CASSLGLYEQYF. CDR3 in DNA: TGTGCCAGCAGCTTGGGACTTTACGAGCAGTACTTC. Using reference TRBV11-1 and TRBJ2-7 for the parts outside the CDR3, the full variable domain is EAEVAQSPRYKITEKSQAVAFWCDPISGHATLYWYRQILGQGPELLVQFQDESVVDDSQLPKDRFSAERLKGVDSTLKIQPAELGDSAMYLCASSLGLYEQYFGPGTRLTVT.

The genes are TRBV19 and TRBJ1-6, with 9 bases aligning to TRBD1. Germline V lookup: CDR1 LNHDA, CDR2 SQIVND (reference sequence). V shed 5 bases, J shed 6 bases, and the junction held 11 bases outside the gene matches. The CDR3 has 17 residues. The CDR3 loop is CASSSQSGTGLNSPLHF. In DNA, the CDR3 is TGTGCCAGTAGTTCGCAATCCGGGACAGGGCTTAATTCACCCCTCCACTTT.